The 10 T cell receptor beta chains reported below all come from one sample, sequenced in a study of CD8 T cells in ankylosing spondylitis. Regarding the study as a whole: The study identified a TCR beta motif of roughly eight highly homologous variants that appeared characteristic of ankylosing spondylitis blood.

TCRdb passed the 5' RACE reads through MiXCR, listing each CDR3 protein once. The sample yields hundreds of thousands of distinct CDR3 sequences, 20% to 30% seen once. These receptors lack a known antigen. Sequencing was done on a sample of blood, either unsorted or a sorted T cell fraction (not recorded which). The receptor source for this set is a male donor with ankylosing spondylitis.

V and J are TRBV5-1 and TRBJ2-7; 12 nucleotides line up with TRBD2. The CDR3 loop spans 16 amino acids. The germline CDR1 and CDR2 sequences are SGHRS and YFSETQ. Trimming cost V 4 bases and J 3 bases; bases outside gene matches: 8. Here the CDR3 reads CASSAKTSGSFYEQYF. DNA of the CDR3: TGCGCCAGCAGCGCTAAGACTAGCGGGAGCTTCTACGAGCAGTACTTC.

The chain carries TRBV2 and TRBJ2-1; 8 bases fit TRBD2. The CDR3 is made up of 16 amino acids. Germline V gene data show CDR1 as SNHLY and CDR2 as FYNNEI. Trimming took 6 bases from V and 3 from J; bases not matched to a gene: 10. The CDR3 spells CASSVAGGPIYNEQFF. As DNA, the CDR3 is TGTGCCAGCAGCGTTGCGGGGGGCCCGATCTACAATGAGCAGTTCTTC. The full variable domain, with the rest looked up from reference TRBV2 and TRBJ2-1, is EPEVTQTPSHQVTQMGQEVILRCVPISNHLYFYWYRQILGQKVEFLVSFYNNEISEKSEIFDDQFSVERPDGSNFTLKIRSTKLEDSAMYFCASSVAGGPIYNEQFFGPGTRLTVL.

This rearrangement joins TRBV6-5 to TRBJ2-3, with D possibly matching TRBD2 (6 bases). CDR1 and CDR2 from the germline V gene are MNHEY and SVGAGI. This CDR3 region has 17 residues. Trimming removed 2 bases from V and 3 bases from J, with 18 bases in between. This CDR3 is CASSYNRDSGGTDTQYF. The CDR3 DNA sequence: TGTGCCAGCAGTTACAATCGGGACTCCGGGGGAACAGATACGCAGTATTTT.

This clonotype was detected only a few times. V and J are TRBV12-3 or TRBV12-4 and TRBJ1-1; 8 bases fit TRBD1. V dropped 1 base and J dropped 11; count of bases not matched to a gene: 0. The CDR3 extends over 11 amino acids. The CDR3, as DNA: TGTGCCAGCAGTTTAGGACAGGGGGCTTTCTTT. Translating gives CASSLGQGAFF.

Here the CDR3 DNA reads TGTGCCAGCAGTCGCCCCGGGACTAGCGGACACAATGAGCAGTTCTTC. Residues: CASSRPGTSGHNEQFF. The chain combines TRBV12-3 or TRBV12-4 with TRBJ2-1; 11 positions agree with TRBD2. With 5 bases clipped from V and 5 bases from J, the junction kept 8 bases outside the gene matches. This CDR3 is 16 amino acids long.

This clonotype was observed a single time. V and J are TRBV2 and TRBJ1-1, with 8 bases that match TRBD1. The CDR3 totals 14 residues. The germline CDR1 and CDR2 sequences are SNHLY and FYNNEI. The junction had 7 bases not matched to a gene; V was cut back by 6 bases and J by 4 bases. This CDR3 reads CASSRQGRSTEAFF. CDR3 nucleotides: TGTGCCAGCAGCCGACAGGGGAGAAGCACTGAAGCTTTCTTT.

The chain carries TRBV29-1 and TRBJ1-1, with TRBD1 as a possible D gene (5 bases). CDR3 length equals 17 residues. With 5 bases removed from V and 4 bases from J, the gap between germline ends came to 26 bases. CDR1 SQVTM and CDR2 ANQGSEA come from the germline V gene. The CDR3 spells CSVQPLHSGGRTTEAFF. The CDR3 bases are TGCAGCGTTCAACCCCTCCACTCCGGGGGACGGACCACTGAAGCTTTCTTT.

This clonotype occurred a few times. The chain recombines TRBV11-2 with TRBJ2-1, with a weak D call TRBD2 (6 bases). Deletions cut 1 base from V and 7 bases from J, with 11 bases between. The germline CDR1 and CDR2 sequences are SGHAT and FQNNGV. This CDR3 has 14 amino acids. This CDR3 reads CASSLAGAVNEQFF. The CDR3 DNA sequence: TGTGCCAGCAGCTTAGCGGGAGCGGTAAATGAGCAGTTCTTC.

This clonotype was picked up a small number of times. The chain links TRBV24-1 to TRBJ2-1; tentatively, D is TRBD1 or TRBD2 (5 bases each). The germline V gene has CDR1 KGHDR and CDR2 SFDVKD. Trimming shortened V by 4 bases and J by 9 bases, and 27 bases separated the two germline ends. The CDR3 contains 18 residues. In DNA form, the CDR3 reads TGTGCCACCAGTGACTTAAAGGTAGTCCGGGGCGACACAGCTGAGCAGTTCTTC. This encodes CATSDLKVVRGDTAEQFF.

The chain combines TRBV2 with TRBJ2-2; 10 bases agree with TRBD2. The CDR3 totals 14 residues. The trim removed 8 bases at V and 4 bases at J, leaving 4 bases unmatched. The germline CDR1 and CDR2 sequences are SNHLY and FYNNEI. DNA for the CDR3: TGTGCCAGCGAAGCGGGAGGGAGCACCGGGGAGCTGTTTTTT. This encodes CASEAGGSTGELFF.